These 30 T cell receptor beta chains were all obtained from the same sample, sequenced in a study of CD8 T cells in Susac syndrome. RNA was extracted with the RNeasy kit, and a quantity of about 0.45 to 1 ug was reverse transcribed using random hexamers. Using its own MiXCR run on the immunoSEQ multiplex PCR reads, TCRdb lists one record per CDR3 protein. The sample contains fewer than 80,000 distinct CDR3 sequences, roughly 94% of which appear only once. Material: CD8+ T cells from PBMCs. Every receptor here comes from a human donor in good health.

The CDR3 sequence is CAWSLAGGSADTQYF. The CDR3 region has the DNA TGTGCCTGGAGTTTAGCGGGGGGGAGCGCAGATACGCAGTATTTT. This chain links TRBV30 with TRBJ2-3, with 11 bases matching TRBD2. V was clipped by 2 bases and J by 4 bases; unmatched bases: 5. The germline gives CDR1 GTSNPN, CDR2 SVGIG (reference sequence). The CDR3 runs 15 residues.

The chain joins TRBV28 to TRBJ2-1; TRBD1 agrees at 7 bases. With V trimmed by 4 bases and J by 4 bases, 10 bases remained unmatched. This CDR3 is 16 amino acids long. In germline, CDR1 is MDHEN, CDR2 SYDVKM. The CDR3 nucleotides read TGTGCCAGCAGTTCAGACAGGGAAGGGATTTACAATGAGCAGTTCTTC. Translation gives CASSSDREGIYNEQFF.

This chain links TRBV4-2 with TRBJ2-3, with 7 bases identical to TRBD1. The germline V gene has CDR1 LGHNA and CDR2 YNFKEQ. J gave up 2 bases and V 0 bases, and 2 bases lay outside the gene matches. The CDR3 spans 15 residues. The CDR3: CASSQEGQATDTQYF. The CDR3 DNA reads as TGTGCCAGCAGCCAAGAAGGACAGGCCACAGATACGCAGTATTTT.

The V gene is TRBV29-1, the J gene TRBJ1-2, with 7 nucleotides matching TRBD1. The germline gives CDR1 SQVTM, CDR2 ANQGSEA. This CDR3 spans 12 amino acids. V dropped 8 bases and J dropped 6; count of bases not matched to a gene: 9. The CDR3 DNA sequence: TGCAGCCTCGCCGGGACAGACGATGGCTACACCTTC. Translated, it gives CSLAGTDDGYTF.

This chain uses TRBV29-1 with TRBJ1-2, with D perhaps TRBD1 (5 bases). The length of the CDR3 is 14 residues. Germline-derived CDR1 and CDR2 are SQVTM and ANQGSEA. The V end lost 0 bases, the J end lost 4 bases, and 12 bases lay between the germline ends. CDR3 residues: CSVEDRRGGYGYTF. In DNA form, the CDR3 reads TGCAGCGTTGAAGATCGTAGGGGAGGCTATGGCTACACCTTC.

The chain carries TRBV24-1 and TRBJ1-5; D might be TRBD1 (5 bases). Trimming stripped 9 bases from V and 3 bases from J, with 8 bases between. Looked up from germline, CDR1 is KGHDR and CDR2 is SFDVKD. CDR3 length: 12 residues. The CDR3 DNA reads TGTGCCACCGGGGGGGACAATCAGCCCCAGCATTTT. It yields the protein CATGGDNQPQHF.

The rearrangement uses TRBV7-9 and TRBJ2-2; D not certain. Trimming shortened V by 6 bases and J by 2 bases, and 7 bases separated the two germline ends. Germline V gives CDR1 SEHNR, CDR2 FQNEAQ (reference sequence). The CDR3 runs to 13 residues. This CDR3 reads CASSPTNTGELFF. CDR3 DNA sequence: TGTGCCAGCAGTCCAACAAACACCGGGGAGCTGTTTTTT. The full variable domain, rest sourced from reference TRBV7-9 and TRBJ2-2, is DTGVSQNPRHKITKRGQNVTFRCDPISEHNRLYWYRQTLGQGPEFLTYFQNEAQLEKSRLLSDRFSAERPKGSFSTLEIQRTEQGDSAMYLCASSPTNTGELFFGEGSRLTVL.

The chain carries TRBV29-1 and TRBJ2-1; D is uncertain. Germline CDR1 and CDR2: SQVTM and ANQGSEA. V was pared by 3 bases and J by 4 bases, with 10 bases between. The CDR3 is 13 residues long. The CDR3 spells CSVEPAGYNEQFF. Here the CDR3 DNA reads TGCAGCGTTGAGCCCGCCGGGTACAATGAGCAGTTCTTC.

The chain has TRBV6-1 and TRBJ1-1; tentatively, D is TRBD1 (6 bases). The germline CDR1 and CDR2 sequences are MNHNS and SASEGT. V gave up 5 bases and J gave up 5 bases, with 21 bases separating them. The CDR3 totals 16 residues. CDR3 sequence reads: CASSPIRMGAKTEAFF. The DNA for the CDR3 is TGTGCCAGCAGTCCTATTAGGATGGGGGCCAAAACTGAAGCTTTCTTT.

J is TRBJ1-1 and V is TRBV4-2; 7 bases line up with TRBD1. Unmatched junction bases numbered 3, after V lost 0 bases and J lost 8 bases. The length of the CDR3 is 13 residues. Germline V gene data show CDR1 as LGHNA and CDR2 as YNFKEQ. Written as DNA, the CDR3 is TGTGCCAGCAGCCAAGAAGGGACAGAAGAAGCTTTCTTT. It translates to CASSQEGTEEAFF.

This clonotype has only one observation. Here the CDR3 reads CASSELSSGPSGANVLTF. CDR3 coding DNA: TGTGCCAGCAGCGAACTAAGCTCCGGACCCTCTGGGGCCAACGTCCTGACTTTC. The chain uses TRBV3-1 and TRBJ2-6; the D is unclear. With 5 bases removed from V and 0 bases from J, the gap between germline ends came to 17 bases. CDR3 length equals 18 residues. CDR1 is LGHDT, CDR2 YNNKEL, per germline (reference sequence).

The genes are TRBV7-8 and TRBJ1-1, with D possibly being TRBD1 (6 bases). The germline V and J ends were trimmed by 3 bases and 0 bases, with 14 bases remaining between them. Germline V CDR1 and CDR2: SGHVS, FQNEAQ. The CDR3 length is 16 residues. The DNA of the CDR3 is TGTGCCAGCAGCTTCGGGGGCAGCTGGCTGAACACTGAAGCTTTCTTT. Translation: CASSFGGSWLNTEAFF.

This clonotype turned up a few times. The V call is TRBV27, the J call TRBJ2-7; D is possibly TRBD1 or TRBD2 (5 bases each). Deletions cut 3 bases from V and 6 bases from J, with 12 bases between. The germline V gene encodes CDR1 MNHEY and CDR2 SMNVEV (reference sequence). This CDR3 has 13 residues. CDR3 sequence: CASSFPGAAEQYF. The CDR3 DNA reads as TGTGCCAGCAGTTTCCCCGGGGCCGCCGAGCAGTACTTC.

The chain carries TRBV13 and TRBJ2-5, with 9 bases identical to TRBD2. Per germline, CDR1 PRHDT and CDR2 FYEKMQ (reference sequence). The CDR3 has 16 amino acids. The V segment lost 2 bases and the J segment 2 bases; nucleotides outside the gene matches: 6. The CDR3 DNA reads TGTGCCAGCAGCTTAAGGCAGACTAGCGGACAAGAGACCCAGTACTTC. Amino acid sequence: CASSLRQTSGQETQYF.

The chain carries TRBV20-1 and TRBJ2-7, with 8 bases aligning to TRBD2. The CDR3 sequence is 15 residues long. In germline, CDR1 is DFQATT, CDR2 SNEGSKA (reference sequence). V lost 5 bases to trimming and J lost 0 bases; unmatched junction nucleotides: 9. The CDR3 DNA reads as TGCAGTGCTGGACCCAAGCGGGGGACCTCCTACGAGCAGTACTTC. It translates to CSAGPKRGTSYEQYF.

V and J are TRBV11-2 and TRBJ2-5, with unresolved D. The germline V gene has CDR1 SGHAT and CDR2 FQNNGV. This CDR3 is 15 amino acids long. The germline V and J ends were trimmed by 6 bases and 4 bases, with 18 bases remaining between them. The CDR3 reads CASRMFPTAVETQYF. CDR3 coding DNA: TGTGCCAGCAGAATGTTCCCGACGGCTGTAGAGACCCAGTACTTC.

V is TRBV10-3 and J is TRBJ1-5; a possible D gene is TRBD1 (5 bases). CDR1 and CDR2 (germline): ENHRY, SYGVKD. The CDR3 is 15 amino acids. V shed 0 bases and J shed 5 bases, with 11 bases lying between them. The CDR3 DNA reads TGTGCCATCAGTGAGTCGATGGGGCTTCATCAGCCCCAGCATTTT. Encoded protein: CAISESMGLHQPQHF.

This clonotype was found once. The gene calls are TRBV25-1 and TRBJ1-2; no definite D call. This CDR3 comprises 11 residues. Trimming removed 6 bases at V and 8 bases at J, with 10 bases between. Germline CDR1 reads MGHDK; CDR2 reads SYGVNS. This CDR3 reads CASRGGQGYTF. DNA of the CDR3: TGTGCCAGCAGAGGAGGGCAAGGCTACACCTTC.

The rearrangement links TRBV12-3 or TRBV12-4 to TRBJ1-1; D remains ambiguous. Trimming removed 2 bases from V and 3 bases from J, with 10 bases in between. This CDR3 contains 14 residues. The CDR3 DNA sequence: TGTGCCAGCAGTTTAAGCCTAGTGGACACTGAAGCTTTCTTT. This translates into CASSLSLVDTEAFF.

The chain employs TRBV7-9 and TRBJ2-1, with 7 positions matching TRBD2. The V gene end was trimmed by 8 bases and the J gene end by 7 bases; junction bases not matched to a gene: 11. The CDR3 is 14 amino acids. Germline loops: CDR1 SEHNR, CDR2 FQNEAQ (reference sequence). CDR3 in amino acids: CASGASGARNEQFF. DNA of the CDR3: TGTGCCAGCGGAGCTAGCGGCGCAAGGAATGAGCAGTTCTTC.

This clonotype showed up just a few times. The gene calls are TRBV12-3 or TRBV12-4 and TRBJ2-7, with D maybe TRBD1 (5 bases). The CDR3 extends over 11 amino acids. V gave up 3 bases and J gave up 6 bases, with 6 bases separating them. DNA of the CDR3: TGTGCCAGCAGTTTGGGGCCCGAGCAGTACTTC. It translates to CASSLGPEQYF.

The genes are TRBV7-3 and TRBJ2-1, with 11 bases matching TRBD2. The germline CDR1 and CDR2 sequences are SGHTA and FQGTGA. V lost 6 bases and J lost 5; bases outside the gene matches: 6. This CDR3 is 15 amino acids long. As DNA, the CDR3 is TGTGCCAGCAGACTTAGCGGGGGGGCCCACAATGAGCAGTTCTTC. As protein: CASRLSGGAHNEQFF.

This chain joins TRBV12-3 or TRBV12-4 and TRBJ2-1, with a weak D call TRBD2 (5 bases). CDR3 length equals 15 residues. With 2 bases removed from V and 2 bases from J, the gap between germline ends came to 10 bases. CDR3 nucleotide sequence: TGTGCCAGCAGTTTATCCCCAGCGGCCTACAATGAGCAGTTCTTC. Protein product: CASSLSPAAYNEQFF.

The chain uses TRBV7-8 and TRBJ2-3, with D perhaps being TRBD1 or TRBD2 (6 bases each). The germline V gene encodes CDR1 SGHVS and CDR2 FQNEAQ. With 5 bases removed from V and 12 bases from J, the gap between germline ends came to 21 bases. This CDR3 has 14 residues. CDR3 in amino acids: CASSEGQGTRPQYF. CDR3 in DNA: TGTGCCAGCAGCGAAGGGCAGGGGACTCGGCCCCAGTATTTT.

The rearrangement uses TRBV7-2 and TRBJ2-3; D unresolved. Trimming removed 4 bases from V and 4 bases from J, with 15 bases in between. Germline V gene lookup returns CDR1 SGHTA and CDR2 FQGNSA. The length of the CDR3 is 15 residues. The DNA of the CDR3 is TGTGCCAGCAGCTCCACCTATGGCGGCGCAGATACGCAGTATTTT. Its translation is CASSSTYGGADTQYF.

The V and J genes are TRBV4-1 and TRBJ1-5; the D is unclear. The CDR3 loop spans 16 amino acids. Germline CDR1 is MGHRA and CDR2 is YSYEKL. V was cut by 0 bases and J by 4 bases, with 13 bases left in between. The CDR3 DNA sequence: TGCGCCAGCAGCCAAGAGGTTCAACAGTTTAATCAGCCCCAGCATTTT. Residues: CASSQEVQQFNQPQHF.

The V gene is TRBV2, the J gene TRBJ1-1; TRBD1 matches at 7 bases. V was clipped by 3 bases and J by 3 bases; unmatched bases: 10. Germline CDR1 SNHLY, CDR2 FYNNEI. This CDR3 comprises 16 residues. This CDR3 is CASSDTLYGTDTEAFF. The DNA for the CDR3 is TGTGCCAGCAGTGATACCTTGTACGGGACAGACACTGAAGCTTTCTTT.

The chain employs TRBV20-1 and TRBJ1-1; 8 bases line up with TRBD1. CDR1 is DFQATT and CDR2 is SNEGSKA in the germline V gene (reference sequence). The length of the CDR3 is 12 residues. V shed 5 bases, J shed 1 base, and the junction held 0 bases outside the gene matches. The CDR3: CSAGQGNTEAFF. The CDR3 coding sequence is TGCAGTGCTGGACAGGGGAACACTGAAGCTTTCTTT.

In DNA form, the CDR3 reads TGCGCCAGCAGCCAAGAGGGGGGCGAGTACCAAGAGACCCAGTACTTC. The encoded protein is CASSQEGGEYQETQYF. The chain carries TRBV4-1 and TRBJ2-5, with D possibly being TRBD1 or TRBD2 (6 bases each). V lost 0 bases to trimming and J lost 0 bases, with 11 bases between them. This CDR3 has 16 amino acids. Germline V gives CDR1 MGHRA, CDR2 YSYEKL.

The V and J genes are TRBV13 and TRBJ2-5; D remains ambiguous. Germline V lookup: CDR1 PRHDT, CDR2 FYEKMQ (reference sequence). V was pared by 1 base and J by 1 base, with 10 bases between. The CDR3 runs to 15 residues. CDR3 in DNA: TGTGCCAGCAGCTTAGTGAGATCACCCCAAGAGACCCAGTACTTC. Protein product: CASSLVRSPQETQYF.